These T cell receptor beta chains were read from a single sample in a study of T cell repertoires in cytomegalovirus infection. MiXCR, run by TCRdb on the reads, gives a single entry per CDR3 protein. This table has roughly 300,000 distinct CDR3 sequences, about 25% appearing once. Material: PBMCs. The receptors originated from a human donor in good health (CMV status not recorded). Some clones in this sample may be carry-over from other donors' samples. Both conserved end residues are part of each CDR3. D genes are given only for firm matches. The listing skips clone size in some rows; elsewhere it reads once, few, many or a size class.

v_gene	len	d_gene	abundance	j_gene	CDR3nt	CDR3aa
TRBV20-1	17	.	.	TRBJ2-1	TGCAGTGCTAGGGCCGAACTAGTAAGGTTCTCCTACAATGAGCAGTTCTTC	CSARAELVRFSYNEQFF
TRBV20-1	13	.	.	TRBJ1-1	TGCAGGGGCGCACAGGGAAGTCGAACTGAAGCTTTCTTT	CRGAQGSRTEAFF
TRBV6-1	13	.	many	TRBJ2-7	TGTGCCAGCAGTGAAGCGCAGCGATTCGAGCAGTACTTC	CASSEAQRFEQYF
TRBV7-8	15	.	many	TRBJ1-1	TGTGCCAGCCGGAGGGCCAGGACGATGAACACTGAAGCTTTCTTT	CASRRARTMNTEAFF
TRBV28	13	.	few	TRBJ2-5	TGTGCCAGCAGTCCTGGACAGTCGGGGACCCAGTACTTC	CASSPGQSGTQYF
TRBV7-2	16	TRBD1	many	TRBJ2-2	TGTGCCAGCAGCTTTCTCACAGGGGGATTAGCCGGGGAGCTGTTTTTT	CASSFLTGGLAGELFF
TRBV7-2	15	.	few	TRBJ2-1	TGTGCCAGCAGCTTGTCGGCGGCGTCCTACAATGAGCAGTTCTTC	CASSLSAASYNEQFF
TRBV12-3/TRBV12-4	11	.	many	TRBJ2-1	TGTGCCAGCAAAGGGGGCAATGAGCAGTTCTTC	CASKGGNEQFF
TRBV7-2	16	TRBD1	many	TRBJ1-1	TGTGCCAGCAGCCGTAGGGGACAGGGCATGAACACTGAAGCTTTCTTT	CASSRRGQGMNTEAFF
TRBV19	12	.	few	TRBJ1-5	TGTGCCAGTAGTCAGGGAACTCGGCCCCAGCATTTT	CASSQGTRPQHF
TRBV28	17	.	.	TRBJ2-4	TGTGCCAGCAGTCCTTCCGGACTCAGATTAACCAAAAACATTCAGTACTTC	CASSPSGLRLTKNIQYF
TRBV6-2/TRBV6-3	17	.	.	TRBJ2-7	TGTGCCAGCAGTTACTCCCGAGGGATTAGCGGCTCCTACGAGCAGTACTTC	CASSYSRGISGSYEQYF
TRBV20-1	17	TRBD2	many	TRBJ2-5	TGCAGTGCTAGGACCGGACTAGCGGGAGTTGACCAAGAGACCCAGTACTTC	CSARTGLAGVDQETQYF
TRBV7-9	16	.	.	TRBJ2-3	TGTGCCAGCAGCTTAGCGGTAACGGGGCGCACAGATACGCAGTATTTT	CASSLAVTGRTDTQYF
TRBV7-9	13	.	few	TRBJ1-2	TGTGCCAGCAGCTCAACACCGAGAGACGGCTACACCTTC	CASSSTPRDGYTF
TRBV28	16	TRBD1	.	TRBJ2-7	TGTGCCAGCATTCCAAGCCCGGGACAGGGCGGACACGAGCAGTACTTC	CASIPSPGQGGHEQYF
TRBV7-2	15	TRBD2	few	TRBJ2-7	TGTGCCAGCAGCTTAAAAGTCAGCGGGAACTACGAGCAGTACTTC	CASSLKVSGNYEQYF
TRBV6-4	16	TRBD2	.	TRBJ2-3	TGTGCCAGCAGCCCCACTAGCGGGGGCCCCACAGATACGCAGTATTTT	CASSPTSGGPTDTQYF
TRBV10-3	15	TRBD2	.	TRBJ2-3	TGTGCCATCAGGGGGGTAGCGGGGGAAACAGATACGCAGTATTTT	CAIRGVAGETDTQYF
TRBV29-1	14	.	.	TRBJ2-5	TGCAGCGTTGAAGGGCCAGGCGGCGGGGAGACCCAGTACTTC	CSVEGPGGGETQYF
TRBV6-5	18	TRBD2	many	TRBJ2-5	TGTGCCAGCAGCCGGGGACTCCTGAGCGGGGGACGTCAAGAGACCCAGTACTTC	CASSRGLLSGGRQETQYF
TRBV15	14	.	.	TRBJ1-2	TGTGCCACCAGCAGAGATGGCGGCGACTATGGCTACACCTTC	CATSRDGGDYGYTF
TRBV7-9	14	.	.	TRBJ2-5	TGTGCCAGCAGCTTACCCGCCCCGGTCGAGACCCAGTACTTC	CASSLPAPVETQYF
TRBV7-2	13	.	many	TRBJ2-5	TGTGCCAGCACTCTCGTGGAGATTGGGACCCAGTACTTC	CASTLVEIGTQYF
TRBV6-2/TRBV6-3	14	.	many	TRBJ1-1	TGTGCCAGCAGTTACAGGGCAGGGCGCACTGAAGCTTTCTTT	CASSYRAGRTEAFF
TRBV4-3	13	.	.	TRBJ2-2	TGCGCCAGCAGCGGTCAGTCCGGCGGGGAGCTGTTTTTT	CASSGQSGGELFF
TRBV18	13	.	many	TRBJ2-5	TGTGCCAGCTCACCACCTCTGGGGGAGACCCAGTACTTC	CASSPPLGETQYF
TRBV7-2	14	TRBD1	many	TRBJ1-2	TGTGCCAGCAGCTGGGGACAGGGGACATTCGGCTACACCTTC	CASSWGQGTFGYTF
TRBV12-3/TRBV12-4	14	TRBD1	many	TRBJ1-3	TGTGCCAGCAGCCCACAGGGGTCCGGAAACACCATATATTTT	CASSPQGSGNTIYF
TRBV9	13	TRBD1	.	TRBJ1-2	TGTGCCAGCAGCGTCTCTGGCCGGGACAGGAGCTACTTC	CASSVSGRDRSYF
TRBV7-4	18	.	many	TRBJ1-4	TGTGCCAGCAGCTTACGGCGCATAAAACGAGCGGTTCGTGAAAAACTGTTTTTT	CASSLRRIKRAVREKLFF
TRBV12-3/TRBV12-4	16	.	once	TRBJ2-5	TGTGCCAGCAGCAACTTTTCGGCGGGGAGGAGAGAGACCCAGTACTTC	CASSNFSAGRRETQYF
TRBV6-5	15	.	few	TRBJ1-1	TGTGCCAGCAGTTACTCGGGGGGGAAATTGACTGAAGCTTTCTTT	CASSYSGGKLTEAFF
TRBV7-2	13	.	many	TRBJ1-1	TGTGCCAGCAGCCCGTACATGAACACTGAAGCTTTCTTT	CASSPYMNTEAFF
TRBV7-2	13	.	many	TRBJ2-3	TGTGCCAGCAGCTTTAATCACCCAGATACGCAGTATTTT	CASSFNHPDTQYF
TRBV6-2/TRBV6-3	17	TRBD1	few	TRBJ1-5	TGTGCCAGCAGTTATATCCCCGGGACAGGGCCCAATCAGCCCCAGCATTTT	CASSYIPGTGPNQPQHF
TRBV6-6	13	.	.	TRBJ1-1	TGTGCCAGCAGTTACGACTGGGACACTGAAGCTTTCTTT	CASSYDWDTEAFF
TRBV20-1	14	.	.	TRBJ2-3	TGCAGTGCTAGAGTAGCCAGTTCAGGAGATACGCAGTATTTT	CSARVASSGDTQYF
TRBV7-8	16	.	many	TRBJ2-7	TGTGCCAGCAGCTTAGTGTTCGGCGGGTATTCCTACGAGCAGTACTTC	CASSLVFGGYSYEQYF
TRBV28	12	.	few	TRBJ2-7	TGTGCCAGCAGGTCAGGGAGTTACGAGCAGTACTTC	CASRSGSYEQYF
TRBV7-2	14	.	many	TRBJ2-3	TGTGCCAGCAGCTTAGGAGTAGGCCCAGATACGCAGTATTTT	CASSLGVGPDTQYF
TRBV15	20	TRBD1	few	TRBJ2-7	TGTGCCACCACCATCCGACGGAAGACAGGGGGCCGGGGGACCTACTACGAGCAGTACTTC	CATTIRRKTGGRGTYYEQYF
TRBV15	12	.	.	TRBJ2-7	TGTGCCACCAGCAGAGATCGCTACGAGCAGTACTTC	CATSRDRYEQYF
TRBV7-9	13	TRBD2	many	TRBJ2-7	TGTGCCAGCGGCCTAGCGGGAGGAGGCGAGCAGTACTTC	CASGLAGGGEQYF
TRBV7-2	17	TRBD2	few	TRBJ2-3	TGTGCCAGCAGCTCTGGGGGAGCGGGGAGGTGGACAGATACGCAGTATTTT	CASSSGGAGRWTDTQYF
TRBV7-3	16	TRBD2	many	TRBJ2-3	TGTGCCAGCAGCGCCCTAGCGGACTCTAGCACAGATACGCAGTATTTT	CASSALADSSTDTQYF
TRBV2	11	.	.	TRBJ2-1	TGTGCCACAACAACATGGGATGAGCAGTTCTTC	CATTTWDEQFF
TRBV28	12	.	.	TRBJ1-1	TGTGCCAGCAGTGACATGAACACTGAAGCTTTCTTT	CASSDMNTEAFF
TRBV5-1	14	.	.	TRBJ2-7	TGCGCCAGCAGCGTTGGATGGCAGGCCTACGAGCAGTACTTC	CASSVGWQAYEQYF
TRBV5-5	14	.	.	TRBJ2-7	TGTGCCAGCAGCTTGGCCTTGGACCCCTACGAGCAGTACTTC	CASSLALDPYEQYF
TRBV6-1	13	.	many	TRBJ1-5	TGTGCCAGCAGACAGGGATTGGGACAGCCCCAGCATTTT	CASRQGLGQPQHF
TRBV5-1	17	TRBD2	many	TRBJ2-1	TGCGCCAGCAGCTTGGGGGTAGCGGGAGTTGGGGCCAATGAGCAGTTCTTC	CASSLGVAGVGANEQFF
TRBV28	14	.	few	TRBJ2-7	TGTGCCAGCAGTTTATATGGGGGCCGGTACGAGCAGTACTTC	CASSLYGGRYEQYF
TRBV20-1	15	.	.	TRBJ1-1	TGCAGTGCTAGAGATCCCCTGGGGGCGAACACTGAAGCTTTCTTT	CSARDPLGANTEAFF
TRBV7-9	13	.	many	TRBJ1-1	TGTGCCAGCAGCTTAGGGACAGCCAACGAAGCTTTCTTT	CASSLGTANEAFF
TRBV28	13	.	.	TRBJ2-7	TGTGCCAGCCAGCCAGGACAGTCCTACGAGCAGTACTTC	CASQPGQSYEQYF
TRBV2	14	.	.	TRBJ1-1	TGTGCCAGCAGTAGACTTGAGGGGCGGACTGAAGCTTTCTTT	CASSRLEGRTEAFF
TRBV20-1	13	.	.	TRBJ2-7	TGCAGTGCTAGTCACAGAATCTCCTACGAGCAGTACTTC	CSASHRISYEQYF
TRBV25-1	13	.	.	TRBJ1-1	TGTGCCAGCAGTGACTCGGGGAGAACTGAAGCTTTCTTT	CASSDSGRTEAFF
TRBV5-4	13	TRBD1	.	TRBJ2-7	TGTGCCAGCAGCTCAGGACAGGGACTGTTTCAGTACTTC	CASSSGQGLFQYF